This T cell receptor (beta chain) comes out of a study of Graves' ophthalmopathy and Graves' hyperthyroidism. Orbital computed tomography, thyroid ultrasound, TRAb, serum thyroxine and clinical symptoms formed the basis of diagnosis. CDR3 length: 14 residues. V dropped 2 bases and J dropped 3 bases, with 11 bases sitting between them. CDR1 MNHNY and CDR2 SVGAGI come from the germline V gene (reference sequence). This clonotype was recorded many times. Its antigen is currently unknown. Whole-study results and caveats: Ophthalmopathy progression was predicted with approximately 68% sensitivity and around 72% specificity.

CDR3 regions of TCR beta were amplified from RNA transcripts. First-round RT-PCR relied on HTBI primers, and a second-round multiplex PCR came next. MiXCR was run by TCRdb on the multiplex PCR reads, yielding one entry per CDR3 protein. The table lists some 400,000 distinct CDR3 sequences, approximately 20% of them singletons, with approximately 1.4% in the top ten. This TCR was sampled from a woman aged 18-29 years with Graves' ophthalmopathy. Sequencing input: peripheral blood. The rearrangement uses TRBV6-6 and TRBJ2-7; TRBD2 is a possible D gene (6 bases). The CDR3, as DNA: TGTGCCAGCAGTTACAGGTTTAGCGGCTACGAGCAGTACTTC. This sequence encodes CASSYRFSGYEQYF.